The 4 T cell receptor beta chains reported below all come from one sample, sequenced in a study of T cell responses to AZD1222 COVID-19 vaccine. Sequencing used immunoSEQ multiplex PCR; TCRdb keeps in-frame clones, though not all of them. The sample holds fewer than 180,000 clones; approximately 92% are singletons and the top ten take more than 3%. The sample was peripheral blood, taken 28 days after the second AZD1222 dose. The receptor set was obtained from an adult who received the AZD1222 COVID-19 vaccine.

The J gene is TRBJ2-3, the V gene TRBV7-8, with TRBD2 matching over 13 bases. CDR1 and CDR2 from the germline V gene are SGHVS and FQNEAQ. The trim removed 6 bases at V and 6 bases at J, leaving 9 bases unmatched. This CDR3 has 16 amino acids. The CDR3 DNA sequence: TGTGCCAGCAGACGGATCGGGACTAGCGGGACGGATACGCAGTATTTT. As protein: CASRRIGTSGTDTQYF.

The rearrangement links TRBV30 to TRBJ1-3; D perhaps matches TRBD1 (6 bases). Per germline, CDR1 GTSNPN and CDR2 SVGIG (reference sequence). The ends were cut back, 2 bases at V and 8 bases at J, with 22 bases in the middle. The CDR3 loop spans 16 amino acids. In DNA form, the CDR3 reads TGTGCCTGGAGTAGCGACCTCCGGGCAGGGGTGGACACCATATATTTT. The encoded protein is CAWSSDLRAGVDTIYF.

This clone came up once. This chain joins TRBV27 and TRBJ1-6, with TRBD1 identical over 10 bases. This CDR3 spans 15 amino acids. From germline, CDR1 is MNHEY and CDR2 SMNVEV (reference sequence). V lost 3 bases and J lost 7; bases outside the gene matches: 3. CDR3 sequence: CASSFRTGGNSPLHF. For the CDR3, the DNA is TGTGCCAGCAGTTTTAGGACAGGGGGAAATTCACCCCTCCACTTT.

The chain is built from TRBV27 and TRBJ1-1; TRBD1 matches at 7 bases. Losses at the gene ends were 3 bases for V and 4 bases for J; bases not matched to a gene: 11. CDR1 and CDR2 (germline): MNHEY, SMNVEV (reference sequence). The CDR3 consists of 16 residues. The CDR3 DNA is TGTGCCAGCAGTTTCCAGGGGGTGGATGTGGGCACTGAAGCTTTCTTT. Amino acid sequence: CASSFQGVDVGTEAFF.